A single T cell receptor beta chain is shown here with its context. In the sort, naive CD8 T cells were defined as CD8+CD4-CCR7+CD45RA+. The sample comes from a study of molecular identifiers for immune sequencing clone quantification. CDR1 is SQVTM, CDR2 ANQGSEA, per germline. Trimming took 5 bases from V and 4 from J, leaving 14 bases between them. This CDR3 region has 13 residues. TCRdb ran MiXCR on the PCR reads and lists one entry per CDR3 protein. The repertoire holds about 640,000 distinct CDR3 sequences, 20% seen once, with under 0.95% in the top ten. The gene calls are TRBV29-1 and TRBJ1-2, with D unresolved. The sequence was collected from a human donor in good health. Some libraries in this study had Jurkat cell RNA spiked in. The sample comprised naive CD8+ T cells from blood, with Jurkat cell RNA spiked in. Subset meaning: FACS-sorted CD8+CD4-CCR7+CD45RA+ naive T cells. CDR3 amino acids: CSVQVDPSYGYTF. The CDR3 DNA reads as TGCAGCGTTCAGGTGGACCCAAGCTATGGCTACACCTTC.